A single sample gave rise to the 8 T cell receptor beta chains below, sequenced in a study of blood T cells in healthy people across ages. A sample-barcoded 5' primer and a J-beta primer mix were used in a second PCR of roughly 7 to 12 cycles. MiXCR, applied by TCRdb to the 5' RACE reads, yields one record per CDR3 protein. The repertoire includes 750,000 to 850,000 distinct CDR3 sequences, approximately 25% of them detected once, and more than 3% sits in the top ten. This same sample was also taken into another study, of T cells of mothers and their children.

Material: blood. The receptors here all came from a boy between 10 and 17 years old in good health.

This clonotype was seen a few times. The J gene is TRBJ1-1, the V gene TRBV13; D is unclear. Trimming took 6 bases from V and 2 from J, leaving 13 bases between them. This CDR3 contains 14 residues. CDR1 PRHDT and CDR2 FYEKMQ come from the germline V gene (reference sequence). CDR3: CASSSGWVNTEAFF. The CDR3 DNA sequence: TGTGCCAGCAGTTCCGGATGGGTAAACACTGAAGCTTTCTTT.

In its sample, this clonotype was seen a few times. J is TRBJ2-3 and V is TRBV20-1, with D possibly being TRBD2 (5 bases). V gave up 1 base and J gave up 0 bases, with 17 bases separating them. The germline V gene has CDR1 DFQATT and CDR2 SNEGSKA (reference sequence). The CDR3 is 17 amino acids. This chain's CDR3 is CSARGQTRDTSTDTQYF. Written as DNA, the CDR3 is TGCAGTGCTAGAGGACAAACTAGGGATACTAGCACAGATACGCAGTATTTT.

This clonotype was observed a few times. The conserved phenylalanine or tryptophan normally closing the CDR3 is absent here, so this likely arose from a read error. The V gene is TRBV5-1, the J gene TRBJ2-5, with D perhaps matching TRBD1 (6 bases). Matching the DNA end better, TRBJ2-1 makes the J call doubtful. The CDR3 consists of 17 residues. Per germline, CDR1 SGHRS and CDR2 YFSETQ. In DNA, the CDR3 is TGCGCCAGCAGCTTGCTCCCCGGGACACAGGGACACAATGAGCAGTTCATC. Protein: CASSLLPGTQGHNEQFI.

J is TRBJ2-1 and V is TRBV29-1, with 15 bases that match TRBD2. Trimming at V came to 5 bases and at J to 10 bases, leaving 6 bases not matched to a gene. Germline V gene sequence: CDR1 SQVTM, CDR2 ANQGSEA. The CDR3 length is 14 residues. This CDR3 reads CSVMGLAGGWEQFF. CDR3 DNA: TGCAGCGTTATGGGACTAGCGGGGGGCTGGGAGCAGTTCTTC.

This chain links TRBV28 with TRBJ2-5, with TRBD2 identical over 12 bases. The CDR3 has 16 residues. V was pared by 3 bases and J by 2 bases, with 4 bases of the junction left unmatched. Germline V gene sequence: CDR1 MDHEN, CDR2 SYDVKM. CDR3 amino acids: CASSFGGTSGQETQYF. The CDR3 DNA sequence: TGTGCCAGCAGTTTTGGAGGGACTAGCGGGCAAGAGACCCAGTACTTC. The whole variable domain, remainder taken from reference TRBV28 and TRBJ2-5, is DVKVTQSSRYLVKRTGEKVFLECVQDMDHENMFWYRQDPGLGLRLIYFSYDVKMKEKGDIPEGYSVSREKKERFSLILESASTNQTSMYLCASSFGGTSGQETQYFGPGTRLLVL.

This clonotype was counted between two and nine times. The chain uses TRBV21-1 and TRBJ2-5. TRBV21-1 is flagged as a pseudogene. This CDR3 contains 14 residues. DNA of the CDR3: TGTGCCAGCAGCAAAAACGGGTTTCAAGAGACCCAGTACTTC. It translates to CASSKNGFQETQYF.

This clonotype has ten or more counts. The V gene is TRBV5-1, the J gene TRBJ2-2; D is unclear. There are 14 residues in the CDR3. Germline CDR1 is SGHRS and CDR2 is YFSETQ. Trimming left V 4 bases short and J 1 base short, with 8 bases between. Here the CDR3 DNA reads TGCGCCAGCAGCATCGCGTTGAACACCGGGGAGCTGTTTTTT. Protein sequence: CASSIALNTGELFF.

As regards this clonotype: Given the absence of the conserved phenylalanine or tryptophan at the CDR3 end, a read error is likely. The genes are TRBV28 and TRBJ1-2; TRBD1 matches 8 bases. Germline CDR1 and CDR2: MDHEN and SYDVKM. The CDR3 runs 15 residues. V shed 5 bases and J 4 bases; nucleotides not matched to a gene: 9. The chain's CDR3 is CASSPPQGAGYGYTI. The CDR3 region has the DNA TGTGCCAGCAGTCCTCCCCAGGGGGCGGGCTATGGCTACACCATC.